This T cell receptor beta chain appears in the sequencing data of a study of cytomegalovirus exposure and HLA in healthy donors. Study background: A previous analysis identified 117 million unique TCR beta sequences derived from around 200 million T cells. Among the approximately 370 donors who were genotyped, over 70% fell in the genetic ancestry cluster that is associated with self-reported Caucasian donors. The study's findings and limits: Using the classifier, cytomegalovirus status was reportedly diagnosed with high specificity and sensitivity. Donors were assumed by presence/absence analyses to have roughly uniform sequencing depth.

This clone was seen a handful of times. Its antigen remains unknown. The PCR used 60 Vbeta and 13 Jbeta primers. Sequencing used immunoSEQ multiplex PCR; TCRdb keeps in-frame clones, though not all of them. The sample has over 130,000 clones, about four fifths seen once; the top ten hold approximately 2.3%. The CDR3 totals 14 residues. V gave up 8 bases and J gave up 7 bases; unmatched junction bases: 13. Germline V lookup: CDR1 LNHNV, CDR2 YYDKDF (reference sequence). This clonotype originated in a male donor in good health and CMV-seronegative. What was sequenced was PBMCs. The chain has TRBV15 and TRBJ2-7, with TRBD2 matching 8 bases. The DNA of the CDR3 is TGTGCCACCCAGAGGGATAGCGGGACTCGGGAGCAGTACTTC. This translates into CATQRDSGTREQYF.